A selection of T cell receptor beta chains follows, all from one sample in a study of blood T cell repertoires in COVID-19. TCRdb keeps only in-frame clones here, not all; method: immunoSEQ multiplex PCR. The sample records 150,000 to 200,000 clones, roughly 84% being singletons. Input material: PBMCs or T cells enriched from blood (not recorded which). These TCRs come from a woman aged 25 to 39 who had been exposed to COVID-19. CDR3s include the opening cysteine and the closing phenylalanine or tryptophan. D genes are given only for firm matches. Clone sizes are given selectively: once, few, many, or a class where the clone is expanded.

d_call j_call clone_size v_call cdr3_nt cdr3_aa
TRBD1 TRBJ2-7 few TRBV5-6 TGTGCCAGCAGCTTGAGAGGGACAGCGCCCTTTACCCCCTACGAGCAGTACTTC CASSLRGTAPFTPYEQYF
TRBD1 TRBJ1-4 . TRBV5-8 TGTGCCAGCAGCTTGCAGGGGGAGGAAAAACTGTTTTTT CASSLQGEEKLFF
TRBD1 TRBJ1-4 . TRBV30 TGTGCCTGGGCAGGGGGTAGGGAAAATGAAAAACTGTTTTTT CAWAGGRENEKLFF
. TRBJ2-7 . TRBV27 TGTGCCAGCAGTTTATTGGGGCACGAGCAGTACTTC CASSLLGHEQYF
. TRBJ1-1 . TRBV5-4 TGTGCCAGCAGCTCGCAGACAGGATTAAACACTGAAGCTTTCTTT CASSSQTGLNTEAFF
. TRBJ1-3 . TRBV5-4 TGTGCCAGCAGCTCCGCGGGTGAAAACACCATATATTTT CASSSAGENTIYF
. TRBJ1-3 few TRBV7-8 TGTGCCAGCAGCTCCGGGACACCTGGAAACACCATATATTTT CASSSGTPGNTIYF
. TRBJ1-1 . TRBV25-1 TGTGCCAGCAGACCAGAGAACACTGAAGCTTTCTTT CASRPENTEAFF
. TRBJ2-7 . TRBV4-3 TGCGCCAGCAGCCCGACGGACAGTCTCTACTACGAGCAGTACTTC CASSPTDSLYYEQYF
. TRBJ2-4 . TRBV3-1/TRBV3-2 TGTGCCAGCAGCCACTCCCCCCCCGCGGGAAACATTCAGTACTTC CASSHSPPAGNIQYF
. TRBJ1-3 . TRBV7-9 TGTGCCAGCAGCTTAGGGCCCCACACAGGGAGCTCAACTGGAAACACCATATATTTT CASSLGPHTGSSTGNTIYF
. TRBJ2-7 . TRBV11-2 TGTGCCAGCAGCCGCGGGGCTTACGAGCAGTACTTC CASSRGAYEQYF
TRBD1 TRBJ2-7 few TRBV18 TGTGCCAGCTCTCCCGGGACAGGGACTTCCTACGAGCAGTACTTC CASSPGTGTSYEQYF
TRBD1 TRBJ1-1 . TRBV5-6 TGTGCCAGCAGCTTGGAGGGACAGGGGGCTTTCGCCACTGAAGCTTTCTTT CASSLEGQGAFATEAFF
. TRBJ1-2 . TRBV5-1 TGCGCCAGCCAAGACTTACAATCCTATGGCTACACCTTC CASQDLQSYGYTF
TRBD2 TRBJ2-3 . TRBV14 TGTGCCAGCAGCCAAGCCGGACTAGCGGGGCTCACAGATACGCAGTATTTT CASSQAGLAGLTDTQYF
. TRBJ2-3 . TRBV18 TGTGCCAGCTCACCGTCCCCTAGCACAGATACGCAGTATTTT CASSPSPSTDTQYF
TRBD1 TRBJ1-2 few TRBV13 TGTGCCAGCAGCTTAGGGGGACAGGGCCATGGCTACACCTTC CASSLGGQGHGYTF
. TRBJ2-3 . TRBV7-9 TGTGCCAGCAGCTTAGGGCTAGCGACCGTAAGCACAGATACGCAGTATTTT CASSLGLATVSTDTQYF
. TRBJ2-5 . TRBV11-3 TGTGCCAGCAGCTCCGGGGACACCGGCGAAGGAGAGACCCAGTACTTC CASSSGDTGEGETQYF
. TRBJ2-7 . TRBV13 TGTGCCAGCAGCGGGACATTTCCCGGGTCTCAATCCTACGAGCAGTACTTC CASSGTFPGSQSYEQYF
TRBD1 TRBJ2-7 once TRBV4-1 TGCGCCAGCAGCCAAGCGAGACAGGGCTACGAGCAGTACTTC CASSQARQGYEQYF
. TRBJ1-1 . TRBV7-8 TGTGCCAGCAGCTCCGGGACTCCTCCCGAAGCTTTCTTT CASSSGTPPEAFF
TRBD1 TRBJ2-5 . TRBV5-5 TGTGCCAGCAGTAGAACCGACAGGGGGCCGGGTGAGACCCAGTACTTC CASSRTDRGPGETQYF
. TRBJ1-2 . TRBV7-9 TGTGCCAGCAGCCAGTACCTCCCCTATGGCTACACCTTC CASSQYLPYGYTF
. TRBJ1-1 once TRBV12-3/TRBV12-4 TGTGCCAGCAGTGGGAGAGGGGAAGCTTTCTTT CASSGRGEAFF
. TRBJ2-2 . TRBV5-5 TGTGCCAGCAGCTCATCAGGGCTAAGCACCGGGGAGCTGTTTTTT CASSSSGLSTGELFF
TRBD2 TRBJ2-3 few TRBV5-1 TGCGCCAGCAGCTTGGCGGGACTAGAAAAAAATACGCAGTATTTT CASSLAGLEKNTQYF
. TRBJ2-7 once TRBV11-2 TGTGCCAGCAGCTTAGATCGTCTTGTCGAGCAGTACTTC CASSLDRLVEQYF
. TRBJ1-1 . TRBV12-5 TGTGCTAGTGGTCAGAACGGGGACACTGAAGCTTTCTTT CASGQNGDTEAFF
. TRBJ2-7 . TRBV2 TGTGCCAGCAGTGTATGGGCGACAGGATTCTACGAGCAGTACTTC CASSVWATGFYEQYF